This T cell receptor (beta chain) was sequenced during a study of T cells after yellow fever vaccination. From the 5' RACE reads, TCRdb called clonotypes with MiXCR, one entry per CDR3 protein. The sample includes about 340,000 distinct CDR3 sequences, roughly 8.7% of them seen just once. The sample here was PBMCs, taken on the day of the first yellow fever vaccination. This TCR was recovered from a young man who received the YFV17D yellow fever vaccine.

The CDR3 loop reads CASSPGNGGYTF. The CDR3 bases are TGTGCCAGCAGCCCGGGGAACGGTGGCTACACCTTC. The V call is TRBV5-6, the J call TRBJ1-2; D unclear. CDR3 size: 12 residues. Trimming took 4 bases from V and 7 from J, leaving 11 bases between them. Germline assignment: CDR1 SGHDT and CDR2 YYEEEE.